One and the same sample provided the 30 T cell receptor beta chains below, sequenced in a study of tumor-infiltrating lymphocytes in primary liver carcinoma. Extraction of RNA together with DNA used about 17-34 mg of unsorted bulk tissue. TCR beta cDNA was reverse-transcribed from about 500 ng of total RNA. The reaction used a constant-region primer and ProtoScript II reverse transcriptase. ARM-PCR was slightly modified, and three nested multiplex PCR rounds with it gave rise to the TCR beta libraries. The first two PCR rounds used TRBV1-TRBV30 forward primers with a C-beta reverse primer, approximately 11 cycles each. TCRdb re-derived calls from the multiplex PCR reads in MiXCR, one entry per CDR3 protein. The data hold 75,000 or so distinct CDR3 sequences, with over 60% observed a single time. Input material: liver tumor tissue from sampling region 4. Subset noted: tumor region T4, right-lateral pole. The receptors were gathered from a man aged 35 to 55 with primary liver carcinoma and hepatitis B virus infection.

The CDR3 sequence is CSVVGDTGELFF. As DNA, the CDR3 is TGCAGCGTTGTTGGGGACACCGGGGAGCTGTTTTTT. The chain recombines TRBV29-1 with TRBJ2-2; D not resolved. The V gene lost 4 bases and the J gene lost 3 bases, with 6 bases spanning the gap. The CDR3 runs 12 residues. Germline CDR1 reads SQVTM; CDR2 reads ANQGSEA.

The chain combines TRBV24-1 with TRBJ2-1; 14 nucleotides align to TRBD2. The V gene end was trimmed by 5 bases and the J gene end by 8 bases; junction bases not matched to a gene: 7. CDR1 and CDR2 (germline): KGHDR, SFDVKD. The CDR3 runs to 16 residues. CDR3 region: CATSGGTSGSLDEQFF. CDR3 bases: TGTGCCACCAGTGGAGGGACTAGCGGGAGTCTGGATGAGCAGTTCTTC.

Comment on this clonotype: Mismatch with germline at one junction end may stem from a read error. The rearrangement links TRBV11-2 to TRBJ2-3; TRBD2 matches 8 bases. The CDR3 is 14 residues long. From germline, CDR1 is SGHAT and CDR2 FQNNGV. The CDR3 coding sequence is TGTGTCGGGGGGGCACGGGAGCCCGCAGATACGCAGTACTTT. Amino acid sequence: CVGGAREPADTQYF.

As for this clonotype: A junction end diverges from the germline sequence, so it may reflect a read error. J is TRBJ1-5 and V is TRBV6-1; D gene uncertain. CDR3 length: 17 amino acids. Germline V gives CDR1 MNHNS, CDR2 SASEGT. The CDR3 bases are TGTTCCAGCAGTGAGTTAGGAACACGCTATAGCAATCAGCCCCAGCATTTT. It is translated as CSSSELGTRYSNQPQHF.

The V gene is TRBV11-2, the J gene TRBJ2-7; a possible D gene is TRBD2 (6 bases). Deletions cut 6 bases from V and 1 base from J, with 16 bases between. This CDR3 comprises 15 residues. Germline assignment: CDR1 SGHAT and CDR2 FQNNGV. CDR3 DNA: TGTGCCAGCAGTCCAACAGTGGGGGGTTCCTACGAGCAGTACTTC. Translation gives CASSPTVGGSYEQYF. Complete variable domain (other parts from reference TRBV11-2 and TRBJ2-7): EAGVAQSPRYKIIEKRQSVAFWCNPISGHATLYWYQQILGQGPKLLIQFQNNGVVDDSQLPKDRFSAERLKGVDSTLKIQPAKLEDSAVYLCASSPTVGGSYEQYFGPGTRLTVT.

With regard to this clonotype: Mismatch with germline at one junction end may stem from a read error. J is TRBJ2-6 and V is TRBV4-1, with 8 bases matching TRBD1. The germline V gene encodes CDR1 MGHRA and CDR2 YSYEKL. The CDR3 has 17 residues. This CDR3 reads CTSSDQDRAFGANVLTF. CDR3 nucleotides: TGCACCAGCAGCGACCAGGACAGGGCTTTTGGGGCCAACGTCCTGACTTTC.

This clonotype was recorded many times. The J gene is TRBJ2-3, the V gene TRBV6-6, with D perhaps TRBD2 (5 bases). This CDR3 has 16 residues. The germline CDR1 and CDR2 sequences are MNHNY and SVGAGI (reference sequence). The V gene lost 6 bases and the J gene lost 4 bases, with 20 bases spanning the gap. The chain's CDR3 is CASSHTTYTSPDTQYF. The CDR3 nucleotides are TGTGCCAGCAGCCACACAACTTACACTAGTCCAGATACGCAGTATTTT.

The V gene is TRBV6-1, the J gene TRBJ2-3; no clear D gene. The tail of the sequence fits TRBJ1-5 better, so the J call may be wrong. Germline V gene sequence: CDR1 MNHNS, CDR2 SASEGT. The CDR3 spans 18 residues. The CDR3: CASSEPAGGPYSTDTQHF. In DNA form, the CDR3 reads TGTGCCAGCAGTGAACCAGCTGGCGGACCGTATAGCACAGATACGCAGCATTTT.

Note on this clonotype: At one of its ends the junction is not consistent with the germline gene, which may arise from a read error. The chain employs TRBV28 and TRBJ2-7; TRBD1 agrees at 7 bases. This CDR3 region has 15 residues. Germline V gives CDR1 MDHEN, CDR2 SYDVKM. CDR3 loop: CVSSPQRGQPYEQYF. CDR3 nucleotide sequence: TGTGTCAGCAGCCCACAAAGGGGGCAACCTTACGAGCAGTATTTC.

Only a few counts were recorded for this clonotype. This sequence joins TRBV5-8 and TRBJ2-7; 11 bases match TRBD1. The junction had 7 bases not matched to a gene; V was cut back by 1 base and J by 7 bases. The germline V gene encodes CDR1 SGHTS and CDR2 YDEGEE. The CDR3 consists of 15 residues. CDR3: CASSLLGQGAGEQYF. CDR3 DNA sequence: TGTGCCAGCAGCTTGCTCGGACAGGGGGCGGGGGAGCAGTACTTC.

There are many counts of this clonotype. The rearrangement links TRBV5-6 to TRBJ2-5, with unresolved D. The CDR3 has 12 amino acids. The ends were cut back, 0 bases at V and 4 bases at J, with 4 bases in the middle. Germline-derived CDR1 and CDR2 are SGHDT and YYEEEE. The CDR3 sequence is CASSLAPETQYF. The CDR3 bases are TGTGCCAGCAGCTTGGCCCCAGAGACCCAGTACTTC.

This clonotype was seen many times. This chain links TRBV10-1 with TRBJ2-6, with no clear D. Per the germline V gene, CDR1 is WNHNN and CDR2 is SYGVQD (reference sequence). The V end was cut by 4 bases, the J end by 0 bases, with 4 bases between. This CDR3 has 14 amino acids. The CDR3 DNA reads as TGCGCCAGCAGTGCCGCCTCTGGGGCCAACGTCCTGACTTTC. Residues: CASSAASGANVLTF.

A word on this clonotype: It may be a read error: a sequence one base away is much more abundant. The CDR3 is CACSDDSSGANVLTF. The DNA of the CDR3 is TGTGCCTGCAGTGACGACAGCTCTGGGGCCAACGTCCTGACTTTC. The rearrangement joins TRBV6-4 to TRBJ2-6; the D gene is possibly TRBD1 (5 bases). Germline V gene data show CDR1 as MRHNA and CDR2 as SNTAGT. The CDR3 loop spans 15 amino acids.

On this clonotype: At one end the junction does not follow the germline gene, possibly because of a read error. V gene TRBV6-5 combines with J gene TRBJ2-6; 8 bases align to TRBD1. Germline assignment: CDR1 MNHEY and CDR2 SVGAGI. The CDR3 extends over 18 amino acids. The CDR3 reads CDSSLWTGMKDGASVLTF. The CDR3, as DNA: TGTGACAGCAGTCTTTGGACAGGGATGAAAGATGGGGCCAGCGTCCTGACTTTC.

Of note for this clonotype: A much more abundant neighbour one base away suggests this may be a read error. The V call is TRBV5-1, the J call TRBJ2-7, with 9 bases matching TRBD1. The germline V gene encodes CDR1 SGHRS and CDR2 YFSETQ. V lost 5 bases and J lost 1; bases outside the gene matches: 4. The CDR3 length is 14 residues. CDR3 amino acids: CASRTGTGSYEQYF. The CDR3 DNA reads TGCGCCAGCAGAACCGGGACAGGGTCCTACGAGCAGTACTTC.

Comment on this clonotype: Given a much more abundant clone one base away, this may be a read error. The chain combines TRBV25-1 with TRBJ2-7; D possibly matches TRBD1 or TRBD2 (6 bases each). The CDR3 is 13 amino acids. The V and J ends lost 8 bases and 8 bases respectively, with 19 bases between them. Germline-derived CDR1 and CDR2 are MGHDK and SYGVNS. CDR3 nucleotides: TGTGCCAGCGGAGACAGGACTACGGTTAAGCAGTACTTC. Protein: CASGDRTTVKQYF.

The chain has TRBV11-2 and TRBJ2-5, with a possible D match to TRBD2 (6 bases). The germline V gene encodes CDR1 SGHAT and CDR2 FQNNGV. The CDR3 consists of 16 residues. The CDR3 coding sequence is TGTCTCAGAAGCTTAGGGAGTAGCGGCCCTGGGGAGACCCAGTACTTC. It is translated as CLRSLGSSGPGETQYF.

As to this clonotype: The CDR3 does not close with the conserved phenylalanine or tryptophan, likely indicating a read error. The chain uses TRBV28 and TRBJ2-3; 9 nucleotides match TRBD1. The CDR3 covers 16 residues. Germline V gene sequence: CDR1 MDHEN, CDR2 SYDVKM. J was trimmed by 1 base and V by 7 bases; bases with no gene match: 9. As DNA, the CDR3 is TGTGCCAGCAATGGGGCTGGGGACAGGGGCACAGATACGCAGTATCTT. This translates into CASNGAGDRGTDTQYL.

CDR3 coding DNA: TGTGCCAGCAGCTTATCCCGGGGAAGAGAGGTCAACGTCCTGACTTTC. Its translation: CASSLSRGREVNVLTF. V gene TRBV11-2 combines with J gene TRBJ2-6; a weak D match, TRBD2 (5 bases). Germline CDR1 and CDR2: SGHAT and FQNNGV. The CDR3 is 16 residues long. Trimming removed 2 bases at V and 9 bases at J, with 17 bases between. The whole variable domain, remainder taken from reference TRBV11-2 and TRBJ2-6, is EAGVAQSPRYKIIEKRQSVAFWCNPISGHATLYWYQQILGQGPKLLIQFQNNGVVDDSQLPKDRFSAERLKGVDSTLKIQPAKLEDSAVYLCASSLSRGREVNVLTFGAGSRLTVL.

Remarks on this clonotype: A single base separates this from a much larger clone, so it may be a read error. V gene TRBV12-5 combines with J gene TRBJ2-7, with D unresolved. CDR1 is LGHNT, CDR2 FRNRAP, per germline. V shed 6 bases and J shed 3 bases, with 3 bases lying between them. This CDR3 comprises 10 residues. The CDR3 coding sequence is TGTGCTAGTGGCTGCTACGAGCAGTACTTC. It yields the protein CASGCYEQYF.

As to this clonotype: The junction differs from germline at one of its ends, possibly a read error. The chain combines TRBV4-1 with TRBJ1-5; 8 bases map to TRBD1. In germline, CDR1 is MGHRA, CDR2 YSYEKL. The CDR3 covers 18 residues. CDR3: CVSSRQGSGGDCNQPQHF. The DNA of the CDR3 is TGCGTCAGCAGCCGACAAGGATCAGGGGGCGATTGCAATCAGCCCCAGCATTTT.

With regard to this clonotype: The junction departs from the called germline gene at one end, perhaps through a read error. The chain recombines TRBV5-8 with TRBJ2-3, with TRBD1 matching over 7 bases. CDR1 and CDR2 from the germline V gene are SGHTS and YDEGEE. The CDR3 has 16 residues. The CDR3 nucleotides read TGTGCCTGCAGCCCTGGGACAGTAACATACACAGATACGCAGTACTTT. Its protein is CACSPGTVTYTDTQYF.

This clonotype was found many times. The V and J genes are TRBV6-5 and TRBJ1-4; the D is unclear. V shed 3 bases and J shed 8 bases, with 16 bases lying between them. The CDR3 sequence is 15 residues long. In germline, CDR1 is MNHEY, CDR2 SVGAGI. The CDR3 here is CASSYDGGGREKLFF. Written as DNA, the CDR3 is TGTGCCAGCAGTTATGATGGCGGAGGGCGGGAAAAACTGTTTTTT.

With regard to this clonotype: Because it lacks the conserved phenylalanine or tryptophan at the end, this CDR3 is likely a read error. The rearrangement uses TRBV12-3 or TRBV12-4 and TRBJ2-2, with D uncertain. CDR3 length: 12 amino acids. CDR3 nucleotide sequence: TGTACCAGCAGTCCCGGGACCGGGGAGCTGTTTTCT. Its translation: CTSSPGTGELFS.

This clonotype was counted at least ten times. This chain uses TRBV6-5 with TRBJ2-6, with TRBD1 identical over 9 bases. V shed 6 bases and J 2 bases; nucleotides not matched to a gene: 5. The CDR3 covers 16 residues. CDR1 is MNHEY, CDR2 SVGAGI, per germline. This CDR3 is CASRRTGETGANVLTF. The CDR3 DNA follows: TGTGCCAGCAGACGGACAGGGGAGACTGGGGCCAACGTCCTGACTTTC.

A remark on this clonotype: One end of the junction fails to match germline, which may point to a read error. The chain uses TRBV11-2 and TRBJ1-2; D gene unclear. The length of the CDR3 is 13 residues. In germline, CDR1 is SGHAT, CDR2 FQNNGV. Here the CDR3 reads CARSLEGNYGYTF. Here the CDR3 DNA reads TGTGCCAGGAGCTTAGAAGGGAATTATGGCTACACCTTC.

The chain has TRBV6-1 and TRBJ1-2; D is perhaps TRBD1 (5 bases). Trimming pared 9 bases from V and 8 bases from J, leaving 25 bases between. This CDR3 has 15 amino acids. CDR1 is MNHNS and CDR2 is SASEGT in the germline V gene. The chain's CDR3 is CASTEPGPTWEGYTF. CDR3 bases: TGTGCCAGTACCGAACCGGGACCGACGTGGGAGGGCTACACCTTC.

This clonotype occurred once. At one of its ends the junction is not consistent with the germline gene, which may arise from a read error. The genes are TRBV29-1 and TRBJ2-1, with D possibly matching TRBD1 (6 bases). CDR1 is SQVTM, CDR2 ANQGSEA, per germline. The CDR3 contains 14 residues. The CDR3 nucleotides read TGTAGCGCTCTGAGGGGGATAGGGAACAATGAGCAGTTCTTC. It encodes CSALRGIGNNEQFF.

This clonotype was seen ten or more times. The chain links TRBV7-9 to TRBJ2-5, with D tentatively TRBD1 or TRBD2 (6 bases each). Germline values: CDR1 SEHNR, CDR2 FQNEAQ (reference sequence). This CDR3 has 13 amino acids. Trimming shortened V by 5 bases and J by 5 bases, and 12 bases separated the two germline ends. The CDR3, as DNA: TGTGCCAGCAGCCTGACAGGAGGGGAGACCCAGTACTTC. Translating gives CASSLTGGETQYF.

There are many counts of this clonotype. The chain is built from TRBV6-6 and TRBJ2-1, with 12 bases matching TRBD2. Per the germline V gene, CDR1 is MNHNY and CDR2 is SVGAGI (reference sequence). The J segment lost 7 bases and the V segment lost 6 bases, leaving 7 bases of the junction unmatched. The CDR3 spans 15 residues. The CDR3 is CASSLGLAGSNEQFF. The CDR3 region has the DNA TGTGCCAGCAGCCTCGGACTAGCGGGATCGAATGAGCAGTTCTTC.